This T cell receptor (beta chain) was recorded in a study of blood T cell repertoires in COVID-19. Across the study: Samples came from the United States, Italy and Spain, spanning acute and convalescent COVID-19. T cells, B-cell-depleted T cells, or PBMCs supplied cDNA or gDNA.

Per germline, CDR1 SEHNR and CDR2 FQNEAQ (reference sequence). This CDR3 has 14 residues. J gave up 9 bases and V 1 base, and 6 bases lay outside the gene matches. Methods used by the authors: Reference gene primer amplification gave estimated nucleated cell counts. Produced via immunoSEQ multiplex PCR; TCRdb's table is partial and in-frame only. D and trimming come from the DNA, and the V and J calls and clone size come from that table. The sample consists of around 340,000 clones, about 86% of them appearing once. All enrollees were roughly 18 to 100 years old and from about 24 US areas. The rearrangement links TRBV7-9 to TRBJ1-5; 7 bases agree with TRBD1. The specimen was PBMCs or T cells enriched from blood (not recorded which). The TCR was taken from a woman aged 40 to 55 with acute COVID-19. CDR3 DNA sequence: TGTGCCAGCAGCTTAGGACAGGGTGAGGGGCCCCAGCATTTT. This codes for CASSLGQGEGPQHF.